This TCR beta chain was sequenced during a study of radiotherapy plus CTLA-4 blockade in lung cancer. Study outcomes and limitations: Blood TCR clones of tumor origin expanded after radiotherapy plus ipilimumab.

CDR1 and CDR2 (germline): SGHAT, FQNNGV. Trimming cost V 3 bases and J 5 bases; bases outside gene matches: 7. This CDR3 contains 15 residues. Concerning this clone itself: Its antigen is not known.

Sequenced by immunoSEQ multiplex PCR; TCRdb stores in-frame clones only, minus some. The table shows some 110,000 clones, with approximately 87% occurring only once. The TCR was taken from a human donor with non-small cell lung cancer that progressed on radiotherapy plus ipilimumab. Some clones in this sample may be carry-over from other donors' samples. V is TRBV11-2 and J is TRBJ2-5, with 9 bases matching TRBD2. Sequenced here: peripheral blood, sampled from a patient treated with radiotherapy plus ipilimumab. The CDR3 reads CASSFTGTSLETQYF. DNA for the CDR3: TGTGCCAGCAGCTTTACCGGGACTAGCCTTGAGACCCAGTACTTC.